This TCR beta chain was documented in a study of early T cells in non-severe SARS-CoV-2 infection. Study-level background: Sequenced bulk RNA came from whole blood that was unsorted, and chains were unpaired.

Many counts were recorded for this clonotype. The antigen remains undetermined. Germline CDR1 and CDR2: SSHAT and FNYEAQ (reference sequence). This CDR3 contains 14 residues. With 1 base clipped from V and 9 bases from J, the junction kept 4 bases outside the gene matches. Regarding the study as a whole: The matching step, a VDJdb search, favored anti-spike CD8 responses and missed private and CD4 specificities.

Each single cDNA molecule received a unique molecular identifier. MiXCR, run by TCRdb on the 5' RACE reads, gives a single entry per CDR3 protein. The sample contains under 85,000 distinct CDR3 sequences, 9% to 15% of which appear only once. The sequencing here drew on whole blood, taken at baseline. The J gene is TRBJ2-1, the V gene TRBV7-7; 9 nucleotides match TRBD2. This TCR was recovered from an adult who was a healthcare worker with PCR-confirmed SARS-CoV-2 infection or an uninfected control (not recorded which). The donor label of this sample is uncertain. CDR3 in DNA: TGTGCCAGCAGCTTAGGTAGCGGGAGCCGTGAGCAGTTCTTC. Amino acid sequence: CASSLGSGSREQFF.